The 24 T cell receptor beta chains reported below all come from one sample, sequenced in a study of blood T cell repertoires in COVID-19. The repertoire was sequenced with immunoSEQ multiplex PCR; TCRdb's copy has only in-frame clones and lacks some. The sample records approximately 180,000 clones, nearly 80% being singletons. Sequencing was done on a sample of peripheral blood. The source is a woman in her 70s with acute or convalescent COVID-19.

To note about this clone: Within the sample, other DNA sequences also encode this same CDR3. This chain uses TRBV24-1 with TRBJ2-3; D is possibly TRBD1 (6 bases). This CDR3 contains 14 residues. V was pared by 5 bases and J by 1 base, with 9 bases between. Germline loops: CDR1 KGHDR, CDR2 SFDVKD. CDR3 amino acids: CATSGAGGTDTQYF. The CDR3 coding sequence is TGTGCCACCAGTGGCGCAGGGGGCACAGATACGCAGTATTTT.

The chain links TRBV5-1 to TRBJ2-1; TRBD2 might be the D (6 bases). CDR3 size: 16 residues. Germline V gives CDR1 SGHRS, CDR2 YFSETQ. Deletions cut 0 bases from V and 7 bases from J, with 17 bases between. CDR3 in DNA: TGCGCCAGCAGCTTGGAAAGGAGGGCCAATTTGAATGAGCAGTTCTTC. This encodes CASSLERRANLNEQFF. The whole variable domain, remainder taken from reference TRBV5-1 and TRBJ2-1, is KAGVTQTPRYLIKTRGQQVTLSCSPISGHRSVSWYQQTPGQGLQFLFEYFSETQRNKGNFPGRFSGRQFSNSRSEMNVSTLELGDSALYLCASSLERRANLNEQFFGPGTRLTVL.

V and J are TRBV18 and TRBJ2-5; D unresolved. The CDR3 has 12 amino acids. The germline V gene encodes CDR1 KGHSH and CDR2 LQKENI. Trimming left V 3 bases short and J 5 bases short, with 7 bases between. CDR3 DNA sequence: TGTGCCAGCTCACCTCTGGGCGAGACCCAGTACTTC. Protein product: CASSPLGETQYF.

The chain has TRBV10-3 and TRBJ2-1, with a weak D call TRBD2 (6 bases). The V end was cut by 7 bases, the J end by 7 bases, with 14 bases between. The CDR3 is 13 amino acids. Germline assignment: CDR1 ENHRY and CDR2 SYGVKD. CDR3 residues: CAIKSGLLNEQFF. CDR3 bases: TGTGCCATCAAATCGGGACTCCTAAATGAGCAGTTCTTC.

The CDR3 DNA sequence: TGTGCCAGCAGCCCCTCGACTAGCACAGATACGCAGTATTTT. Its translation is CASSPSTSTDTQYF. The rearrangement joins TRBV3-1 (or the pseudogene TRBV3-2) to TRBJ2-3; no firm D call. From germline, CDR1 is LGHDT and CDR2 YNNKEL (reference sequence). The V gene lost 4 bases and the J gene lost 0 bases, with 8 bases spanning the gap. The CDR3 contains 14 residues.

DNA of the CDR3: TGTGCCAGTAGTACCGACTTCGGGACAGTAGGCAATGAGCAGTTCTTC. Protein product: CASSTDFGTVGNEQFF. The chain combines TRBV19 with TRBJ2-1; 7 bases agree with TRBD1. The length of the CDR3 is 16 residues. The junction had 12 bases not matched to a gene; V was cut back by 4 bases and J by 6 bases. CDR1 and CDR2 (germline): LNHDA, SQIVND (reference sequence).

CDR3 protein: CASSLELAGVREQFF. In DNA, the CDR3 is TGTGCCAGCAGCTTGGAACTAGCGGGAGTTCGAGAGCAGTTCTTC. The chain employs TRBV11-2 and TRBJ2-1, with TRBD2 matching over 11 bases. Germline V gene data show CDR1 as SGHAT and CDR2 as FQNNGV. V shed 3 bases and J 10 bases; nucleotides not matched to a gene: 8. CDR3 size: 15 residues.

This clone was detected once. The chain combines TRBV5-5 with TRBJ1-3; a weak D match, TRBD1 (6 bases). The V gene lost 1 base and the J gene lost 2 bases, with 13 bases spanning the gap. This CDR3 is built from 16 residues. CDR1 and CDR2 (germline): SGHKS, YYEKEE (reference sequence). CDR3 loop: CASSLNGGLPGNTIYF. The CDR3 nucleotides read TGTGCCAGCAGCTTGAATGGGGGCCTCCCTGGAAACACCATATATTTT.

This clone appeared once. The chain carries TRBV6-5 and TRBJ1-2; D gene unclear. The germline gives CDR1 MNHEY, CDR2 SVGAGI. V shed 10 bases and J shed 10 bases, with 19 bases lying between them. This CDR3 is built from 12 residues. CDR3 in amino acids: CAIGRTADDYTF. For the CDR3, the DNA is TGTGCCATCGGGAGGACTGCTGATGACTACACCTTC.

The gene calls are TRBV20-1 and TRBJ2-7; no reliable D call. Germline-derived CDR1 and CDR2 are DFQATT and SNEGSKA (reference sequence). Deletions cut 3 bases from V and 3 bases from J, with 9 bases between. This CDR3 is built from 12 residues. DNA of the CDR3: TGCAGTGCTAGTAGCCGGGTCTACGAGCAGTACTTC. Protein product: CSASSRVYEQYF.

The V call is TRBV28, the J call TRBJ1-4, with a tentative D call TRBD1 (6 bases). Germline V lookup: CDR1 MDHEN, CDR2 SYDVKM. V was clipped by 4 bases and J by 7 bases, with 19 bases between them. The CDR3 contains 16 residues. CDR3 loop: CASSSLKTGLSEKLFF. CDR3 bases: TGTGCCAGCAGTTCGCTAAAGACAGGTTTGAGTGAAAAACTGTTTTTT.

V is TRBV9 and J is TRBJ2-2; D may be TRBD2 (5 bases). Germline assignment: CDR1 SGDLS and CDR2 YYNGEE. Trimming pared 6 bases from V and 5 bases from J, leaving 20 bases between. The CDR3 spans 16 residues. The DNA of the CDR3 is TGTGCCAGCACCCGGGGTGCCTCATCGAGTACCGGGGAGCTGTTTTTT. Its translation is CASTRGASSSTGELFF.

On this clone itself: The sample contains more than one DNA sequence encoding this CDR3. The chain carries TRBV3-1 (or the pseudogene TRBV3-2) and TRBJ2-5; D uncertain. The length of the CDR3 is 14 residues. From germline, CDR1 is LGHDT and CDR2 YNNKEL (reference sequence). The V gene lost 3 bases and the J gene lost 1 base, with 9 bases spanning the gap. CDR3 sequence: CASSQGQSQETQYF. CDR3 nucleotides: TGTGCCAGCAGCCAGGGCCAAAGCCAAGAGACCCAGTACTTC.

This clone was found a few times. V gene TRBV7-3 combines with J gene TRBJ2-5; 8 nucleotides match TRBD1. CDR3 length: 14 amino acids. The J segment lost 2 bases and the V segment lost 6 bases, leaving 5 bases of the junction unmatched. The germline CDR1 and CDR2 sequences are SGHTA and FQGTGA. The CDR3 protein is CASSSGQGQETQYF. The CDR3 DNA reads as TGTGCCAGCAGTTCAGGACAGGGACAAGAGACCCAGTACTTC.

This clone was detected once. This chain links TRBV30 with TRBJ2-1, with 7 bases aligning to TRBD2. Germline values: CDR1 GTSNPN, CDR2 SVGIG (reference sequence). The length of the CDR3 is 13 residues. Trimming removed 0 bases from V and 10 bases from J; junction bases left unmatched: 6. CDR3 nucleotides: TGTGCCTGGAGTGTTCCTCAGGGAGGGGAGCAGTTCTTC. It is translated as CAWSVPQGGEQFF.

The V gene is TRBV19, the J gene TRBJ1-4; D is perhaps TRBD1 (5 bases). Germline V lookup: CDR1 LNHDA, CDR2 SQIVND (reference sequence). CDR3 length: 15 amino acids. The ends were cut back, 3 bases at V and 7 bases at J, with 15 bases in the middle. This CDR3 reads CASSIQAGYGEKLFF. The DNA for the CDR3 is TGTGCCAGTAGTATCCAGGCAGGGTACGGTGAAAAACTGTTTTTT. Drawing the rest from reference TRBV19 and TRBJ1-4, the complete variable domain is DGGITQSPKYLFRKEGQNVTLSCEQNLNHDAMYWYRQDPGQGLRLIYYSQIVNDFQKGDIAEGYSVSREKKESFPLTVTSAQKNPTAFYLCASSIQAGYGEKLFFGSGTQLSVL.

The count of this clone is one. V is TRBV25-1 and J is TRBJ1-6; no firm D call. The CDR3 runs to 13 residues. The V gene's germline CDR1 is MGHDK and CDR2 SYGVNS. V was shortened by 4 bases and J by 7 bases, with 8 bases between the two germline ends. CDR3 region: CASSVSQNSPLHF. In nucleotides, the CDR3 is TGTGCCAGCAGTGTAAGCCAAAATTCACCCCTCCACTTT.

CDR3 nucleotides: TGTGCCAGCAGTGCTTCGGGGGATGAGCAGTTCTTC. This gives the protein CASSASGDEQFF. The V call is TRBV2, the J call TRBJ2-1; D perhaps matches TRBD2 (6 bases). The CDR3 runs to 12 residues. CDR1 is SNHLY, CDR2 FYNNEI, per germline. Trimming removed 4 bases at V and 8 bases at J, with 9 bases between. Full variable domain (outside the CDR3, taken from reference TRBV2 and TRBJ2-1): EPEVTQTPSHQVTQMGQEVILRCVPISNHLYFYWYRQILGQKVEFLVSFYNNEISEKSEIFDDQFSVERPDGSNFTLKIRSTKLEDSAMYFCASSASGDEQFFGPGTRLTVL.

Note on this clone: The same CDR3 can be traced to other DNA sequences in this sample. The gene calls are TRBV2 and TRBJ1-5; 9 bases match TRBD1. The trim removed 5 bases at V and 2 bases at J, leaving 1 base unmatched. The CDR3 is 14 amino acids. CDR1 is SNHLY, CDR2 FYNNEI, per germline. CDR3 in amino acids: CASSRDRGNQPQHF. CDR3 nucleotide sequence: TGTGCCAGCAGTAGGGACAGGGGCAATCAGCCCCAGCATTTT.

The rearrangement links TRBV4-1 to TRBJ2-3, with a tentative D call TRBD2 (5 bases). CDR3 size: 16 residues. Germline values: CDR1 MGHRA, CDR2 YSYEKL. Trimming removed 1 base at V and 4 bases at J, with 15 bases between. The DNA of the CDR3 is TGCGCCAGCAGCCAAGTCGGGAAGGGCGATCCAGATACGCAGTATTTT. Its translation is CASSQVGKGDPDTQYF.

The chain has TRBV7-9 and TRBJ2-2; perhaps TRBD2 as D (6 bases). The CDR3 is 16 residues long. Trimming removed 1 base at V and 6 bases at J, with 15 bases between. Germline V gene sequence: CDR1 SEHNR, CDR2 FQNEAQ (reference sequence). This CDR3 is CASSLGDGRGAGELFF. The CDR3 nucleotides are TGTGCCAGCAGCTTAGGCGACGGGAGAGGGGCCGGGGAGCTGTTTTTT.

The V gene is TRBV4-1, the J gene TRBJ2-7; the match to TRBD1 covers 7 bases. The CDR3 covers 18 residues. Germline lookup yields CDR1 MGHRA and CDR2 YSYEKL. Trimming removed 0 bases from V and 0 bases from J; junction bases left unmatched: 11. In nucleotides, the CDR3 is TGCGCCAGCAGCCAAGATTCTTCTATCGGGACAGCCTCCTACGAGCAGTACTTC. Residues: CASSQDSSIGTASYEQYF.

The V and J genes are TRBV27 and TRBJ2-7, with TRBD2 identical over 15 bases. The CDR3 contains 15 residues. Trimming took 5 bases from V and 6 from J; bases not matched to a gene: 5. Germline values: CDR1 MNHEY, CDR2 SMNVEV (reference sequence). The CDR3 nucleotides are TGTGCCAGCAGTCAGGGACTAGCGGGAGGTTCCGAGCAGTACTTC. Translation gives CASSQGLAGGSEQYF.

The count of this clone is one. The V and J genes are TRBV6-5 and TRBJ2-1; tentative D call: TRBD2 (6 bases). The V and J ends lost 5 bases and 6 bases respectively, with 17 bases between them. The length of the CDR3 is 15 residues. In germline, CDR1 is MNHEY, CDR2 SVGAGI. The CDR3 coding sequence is TGTGCCAGCAGTCAATGGGGGGAGGTGGGCAATGAGCAGTTCTTC. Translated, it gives CASSQWGEVGNEQFF.